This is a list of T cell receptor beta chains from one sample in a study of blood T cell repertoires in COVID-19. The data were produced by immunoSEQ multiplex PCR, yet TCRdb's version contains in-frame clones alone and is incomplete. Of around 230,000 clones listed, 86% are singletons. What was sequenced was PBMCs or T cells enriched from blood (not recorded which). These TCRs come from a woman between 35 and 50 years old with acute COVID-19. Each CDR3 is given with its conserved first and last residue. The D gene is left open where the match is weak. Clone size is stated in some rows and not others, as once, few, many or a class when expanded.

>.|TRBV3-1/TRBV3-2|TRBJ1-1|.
CASSHDRMNTEAFF
TGTGCCAGCAGCCACGACAGGATGAACACTGAAGCTTTCTTT
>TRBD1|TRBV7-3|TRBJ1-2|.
CASSSGTAYGYTF
TGTGCCAGCAGTTCCGGGACAGCTTATGGCTACACCTTC
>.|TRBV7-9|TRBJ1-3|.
CASRGELSGNTIYF
TGTGCCAGCCGGGGGGAACTCTCTGGAAACACCATATATTTT
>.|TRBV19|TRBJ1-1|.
CASSIAGTRGVNTEAFF
TGTGCCAGTAGTATAGCGGGGACAAGAGGCGTGAACACTGAAGCTTTCTTT
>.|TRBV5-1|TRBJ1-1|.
CASSGSSGVNTEAFF
TGCGCCAGCAGCGGGAGTTCAGGGGTGAACACTGAAGCTTTCTTT
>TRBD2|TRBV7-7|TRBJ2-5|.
CASSPSGGAPQETQYF
TGTGCTAGCAGTCCTAGCGGGGGGGCGCCCCAAGAGACCCAGTACTTC
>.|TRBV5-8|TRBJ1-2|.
CASSLLAGSGEVGGYTF
TGTGCCAGCAGCTTGTTGGCAGGCTCTGGGGAGGTTGGGGGCTACACCTTC
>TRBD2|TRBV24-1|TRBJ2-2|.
CATSDVLAGANTGELFF
TGTGCCACCAGTGATGTGCTAGCGGGGGCGAACACCGGGGAGCTGTTTTTT
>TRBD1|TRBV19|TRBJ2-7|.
CASSSRTGGAGDEQYF
TGTGCCAGTAGTAGTCGGACAGGGGGCGCAGGCGACGAGCAGTACTTC
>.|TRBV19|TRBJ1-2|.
CASSIDRRVSDGYTF
TGTGCCAGTAGTATAGACAGGAGGGTCTCAGATGGCTACACCTTC
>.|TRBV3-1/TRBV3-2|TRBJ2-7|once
CASSQEELFGVSEQYF
TGTGCCAGCAGCCAAGAAGAGCTATTCGGGGTCTCGGAGCAGTACTTC
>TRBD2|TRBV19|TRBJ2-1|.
CASSIEGGEGNEQFF
TGTGCCAGTAGTATAGAGGGGGGGGAAGGCAATGAGCAGTTCTTC
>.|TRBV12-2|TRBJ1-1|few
CASRLLRLIDRGGTEAFF
TGTGCAAGTCGCTTATTGCGCCTAATCGACAGGGGGGGCACTGAAGCTTTCTTT
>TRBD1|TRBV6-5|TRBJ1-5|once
CASRTGQGGYQPQHF
TGTGCCAGCAGGACGGGACAGGGCGGGTATCAGCCCCAGCATTTT
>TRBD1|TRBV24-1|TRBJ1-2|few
CATSRDSANYGYTF
TGTGCCACCAGCCGGGACAGCGCTAACTATGGCTACACCTTC
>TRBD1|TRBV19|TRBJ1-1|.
CASVDRGNTEAFF
TGTGCCAGCGTGGACAGGGGGAACACTGAAGCTTTCTTT
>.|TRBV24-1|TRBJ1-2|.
CATSGRHGGYTF
TGTGCCACCAGTGGTCGACACGGAGGCTACACCTTC
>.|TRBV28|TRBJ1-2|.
CASSAGNYGYTF
TGTGCCAGCAGTGCCGGTAACTATGGCTACACCTTC
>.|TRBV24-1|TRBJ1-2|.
CATSDLRDWNYGYTF
TGTGCCACCAGTGATTTGCGGGACTGGAACTATGGCTACACCTTC
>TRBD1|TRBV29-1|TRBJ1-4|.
CSVAILTGVGTNEKLFF
TGCAGCGTCGCGATTCTCACAGGGGTAGGAACTAATGAAAAACTGTTTTTT
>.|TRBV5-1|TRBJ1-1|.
CASSLNRGGTEAFF
TGCGCCAGCAGCTTAAACCGGGGAGGTACTGAAGCTTTCTTT
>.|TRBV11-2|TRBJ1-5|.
CASSLVWDKNQLQHF
TGTGCCAGCAGCTTGGTCTGGGACAAAAACCAGCTCCAGCATTTT
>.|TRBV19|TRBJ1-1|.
CASSISRGWTEAFF
TGTGCCAGTAGTATATCGCGGGGATGGACTGAAGCTTTCTTT
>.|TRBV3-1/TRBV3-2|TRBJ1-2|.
CASSRMTGTGYTF
TGTGCCAGCAGCCGGATGACAGGAACTGGCTACACCTTC
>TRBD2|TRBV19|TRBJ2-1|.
CASSSRLAGDKYNEQFF
TGTGCCAGTAGTTCCCGACTAGCGGGGGACAAATACAATGAGCAGTTCTTC
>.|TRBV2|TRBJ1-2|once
CASSEGGGGYGYTF
TGTGCCAGCAGTGAAGGGGGAGGCGGCTATGGCTACACCTTC
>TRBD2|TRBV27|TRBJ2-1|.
CASSPLTSGGANEQFF
TGTGCCAGCAGTCCGCTCACTAGCGGGGGGGCCAATGAGCAGTTCTTC
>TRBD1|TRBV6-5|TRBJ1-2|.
CASSYGTGANYGYTF
TGTGCCAGCAGTTATGGGACAGGGGCGAACTATGGCTACACCTTC
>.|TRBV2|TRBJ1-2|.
CASKRGGYTF
TGTGCCAGCAAAAGGGGCGGCTACACCTTC
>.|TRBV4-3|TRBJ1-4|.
CASSQGGKLFF
TGCGCCAGCAGCCAAGGAGGGAAACTGTTTTTT
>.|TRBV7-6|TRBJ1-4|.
CASSAPPSGQAGEKLFF
TGTGCCAGCAGCGCCCCCCCCTCCGGCCAAGCGGGTGAAAAACTGTTTTTT
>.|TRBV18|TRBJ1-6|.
CASSATQQGSSPLHF
TGTGCCAGCTCAGCCACCCAACAGGGTTCTTCACCCCTCCACTTT
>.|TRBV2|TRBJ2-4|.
CASSEGLTLAKNIQYF
TGTGCCAGCAGTGAAGGACTGACCCTAGCCAAAAACATTCAGTACTTC
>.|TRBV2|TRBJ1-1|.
CASSENVGPFEAFF
TGTGCCAGCAGTGAAAATGTGGGGCCTTTTGAAGCTTTCTTT
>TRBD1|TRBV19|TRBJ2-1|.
CASSLRTGGLMNNEQFF
TGTGCCAGTAGTCTAAGGACAGGGGGACTTATGAACAATGAGCAGTTCTTC
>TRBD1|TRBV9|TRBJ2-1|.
CASSASWRTGWNEQFF
TGTGCCAGCAGCGCCTCGTGGAGGACAGGCTGGAATGAGCAGTTCTTC
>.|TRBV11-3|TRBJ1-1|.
CASSSTLNTEAFF
TGTGCCAGCAGCTCGACATTGAACACTGAAGCTTTCTTT
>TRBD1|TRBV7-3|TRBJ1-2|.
CASSPGQPLLGYTF
TGTGCCAGCAGCCCGGGACAGCCACTACTCGGCTACACCTTC
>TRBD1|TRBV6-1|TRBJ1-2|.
CASSEGRDRPNYGYTF
TGTGCCAGCAGTGAAGGGAGGGACAGGCCCAACTATGGCTACACCTTC
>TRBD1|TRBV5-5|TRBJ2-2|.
CASSLELRTGKKTGELFF
TGTGCCAGCAGCTTAGAATTGCGGACAGGGAAAAAAACCGGGGAGCTGTTTTTT
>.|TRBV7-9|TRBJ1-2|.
CASKAPGLYGYTF
TGTGCCAGCAAAGCCCCAGGGCTCTATGGCTACACCTTC
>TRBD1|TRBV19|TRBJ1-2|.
CASSRGDRYGYTF
TGTGCCAGTAGCCGGGGGGACAGGTATGGCTACACCTTC